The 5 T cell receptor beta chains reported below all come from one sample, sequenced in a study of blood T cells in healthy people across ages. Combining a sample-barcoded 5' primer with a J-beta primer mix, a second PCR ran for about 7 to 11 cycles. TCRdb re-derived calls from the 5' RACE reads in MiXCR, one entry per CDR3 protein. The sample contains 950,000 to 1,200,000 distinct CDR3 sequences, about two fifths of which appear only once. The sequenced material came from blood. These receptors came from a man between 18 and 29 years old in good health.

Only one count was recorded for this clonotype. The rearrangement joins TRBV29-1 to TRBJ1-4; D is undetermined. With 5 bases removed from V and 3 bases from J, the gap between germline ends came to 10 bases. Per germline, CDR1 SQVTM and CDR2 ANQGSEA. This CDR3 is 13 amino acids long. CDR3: CSVKESPNEKLFF. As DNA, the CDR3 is TGCAGCGTTAAGGAGAGCCCTAATGAAAAACTGTTTTTT.

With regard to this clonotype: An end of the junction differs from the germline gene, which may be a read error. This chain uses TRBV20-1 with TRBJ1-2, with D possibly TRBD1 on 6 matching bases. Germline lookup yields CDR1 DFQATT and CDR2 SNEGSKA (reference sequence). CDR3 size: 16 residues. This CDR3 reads CSTREPYRVDGHGCTF. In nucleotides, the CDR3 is TGCAGTACTAGAGAACCCTACAGGGTTGACGGTCATGGCTGCACCTTC.

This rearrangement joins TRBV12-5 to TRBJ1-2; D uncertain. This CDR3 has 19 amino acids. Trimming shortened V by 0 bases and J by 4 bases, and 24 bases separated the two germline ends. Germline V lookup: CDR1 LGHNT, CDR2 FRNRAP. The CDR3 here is CASGLVPGSGLRVGYGYTF. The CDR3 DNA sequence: TGTGCTAGTGGTTTGGTACCAGGAAGTGGGCTTCGCGTGGGCTATGGCTACACCTTC.

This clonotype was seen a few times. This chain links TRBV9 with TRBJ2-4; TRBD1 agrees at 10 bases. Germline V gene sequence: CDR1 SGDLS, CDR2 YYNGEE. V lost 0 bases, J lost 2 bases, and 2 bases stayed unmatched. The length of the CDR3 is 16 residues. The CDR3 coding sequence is TGTGCCAGCAGCGTAGCGGGACAGGGGTCCAAAAACATTCAGTACTTC. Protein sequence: CASSVAGQGSKNIQYF.

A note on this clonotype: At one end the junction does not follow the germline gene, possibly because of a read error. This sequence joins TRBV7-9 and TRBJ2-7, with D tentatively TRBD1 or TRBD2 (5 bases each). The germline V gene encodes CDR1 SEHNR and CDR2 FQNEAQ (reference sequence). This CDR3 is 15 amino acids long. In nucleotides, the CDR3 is TGTGCCAGCAGCTTTGATGGACGGGGCTCCTACGGGCAGTACTTC. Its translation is CASSFDGRGSYGQYF.